Here is one T cell receptor beta chain with its context. Its antigen is as yet unknown. The sample has other DNA sequences that encode this CDR3 too. These data are taken from a study of shared clonotypes between healthy human individuals. Genomic DNA (from each subset) was split evenly across several immunoSEQ plates. Profiled with immunoSEQ multiplex PCR; TCRdb holds only in-frame clones, not every one. The sample lists about 2.2 million clones; 85% to 95% were seen once. Findings and limits, study-wide: Non-shared clonotypes had lower generation probabilities than clonotypes shared by all four sorted-subset donors.

The CDR3 totals 15 residues. Trimming left V 3 bases short and J 0 bases short, with 6 bases between. CDR1 is MDHEN and CDR2 is SYDVKM in the germline V gene. Only CD45RO-negative cells positively selected for CCR7 counted as naive CD8 cells, so terminally differentiated effector memory CD45RA+ cells were excluded. Donors included only healthy HIV-negative adults lacking recent acute infections or vaccinations. The specimen was naive CD8+ T cells from PBMCs. The receptor comes from a young man in good health. Some clones in this sample may be carry-over from other donors' samples. V and J are TRBV28 and TRBJ2-6; the D is unclear. The CDR3 is CASSFRFSGANVLTF. The CDR3 DNA reads as TGTGCCAGCAGTTTTCGGTTCTCTGGGGCCAACGTCCTGACTTTC.